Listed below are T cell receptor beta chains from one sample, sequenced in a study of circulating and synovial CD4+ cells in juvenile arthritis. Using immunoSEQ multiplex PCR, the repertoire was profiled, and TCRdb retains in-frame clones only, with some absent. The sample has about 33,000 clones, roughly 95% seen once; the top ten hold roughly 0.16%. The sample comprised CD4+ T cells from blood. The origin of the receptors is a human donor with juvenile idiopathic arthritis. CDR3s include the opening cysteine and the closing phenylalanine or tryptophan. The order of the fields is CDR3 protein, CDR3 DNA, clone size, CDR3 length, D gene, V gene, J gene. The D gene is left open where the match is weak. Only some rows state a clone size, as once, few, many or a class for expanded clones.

CASSPSALTGESGYTF	TGTGCCAGCTCACCAAGTGCTTTAACAGGGGAGAGTGGCTACACCTTC	NA	16	TRBD1	TRBV18	TRBJ1-2
CASRRRSNQPQHF	TGTGCCAGCCGCCGGAGGAGCAATCAGCCCCAGCATTTT	NA	13	NA	TRBV6-5	TRBJ1-5
CASSSHRDNGDGYTF	TGCGCCAGCAGCTCGCACCGGGACAATGGAGATGGCTACACCTTC	once	15	NA	TRBV5-1	TRBJ1-2
CASSLGGASSYNEQFF	TGTGCCAGCAGTTTGGGGGGAGCGAGCTCCTACAATGAGCAGTTCTTC	NA	16	NA	TRBV28	TRBJ2-1
CASRPQTGGVGYTF	TGTGCCAGCAGACCACAAACCGGCGGGGTTGGCTACACCTTC	NA	14	NA	TRBV28	TRBJ1-2
CASSLVTRAGTRVEQYF	TGTGCTAGCAGCTTGGTTACCCGGGCAGGGACAAGGGTCGAGCAGTACTTC	NA	17	NA	TRBV7-7	TRBJ2-7
CARSPRLADSTDTQYF	TGTGCCAGAAGCCCTCGGCTAGCGGATAGCACAGATACGCAGTATTTT	NA	16	TRBD2	TRBV5-3	TRBJ2-3
CASSPVEIDTGELFF	TGCGCCAGCAGCCCCGTCGAGATCGACACCGGGGAGCTGTTTTTT	NA	15	NA	TRBV5-1	TRBJ2-2
CASSLRTGEQYF	TGTGCCAGCAGTTTAAGGACAGGGGAGCAGTATTTT	once	12	TRBD1	TRBV28	TRBJ2-3
CASSSGGVYEQYF	TGTGCCAGCAGCTCTGGCGGGGTCTACGAGCAGTACTTC	NA	13	NA	TRBV5-8	TRBJ2-7
CASSSPDRGAGQPQHF	TGTGCCAGCAGCTCGCCGGACAGGGGCGCAGGGCAGCCCCAGCATTTT	NA	16	TRBD1	TRBV7-2	TRBJ1-5
CASKTGPQGGYTF	TGTGCCAGCAAAACCGGGCCACAGGGAGGCTACACCTTC	NA	13	NA	TRBV28	TRBJ1-2
CASSWGLADSYEQYF	TGTGCCAGCAGCTGGGGACTAGCGGATTCCTACGAGCAGTACTTC	NA	15	TRBD2	TRBV11-1	TRBJ2-7
CASSRSILAGGNLYEQYF	TGTGCCAGCAGTCGATCTATACTAGCGGGGGGAAACCTCTACGAGCAGTACTTC	NA	18	TRBD2	TRBV28	TRBJ2-7
CASSPVGGGGVQPQHF	TGTGCCAGCTCACCAGTGGGCGGGGGGGGAGTGCAGCCCCAGCATTTT	NA	16	NA	TRBV18	TRBJ1-5
CASSLTGTGPTEAFF	TGTGCCAGCAGCTTAACCGGGACAGGGCCCACTGAAGCTTTCTTT	NA	15	TRBD1	TRBV7-2	TRBJ1-1
CASSLDRNRRYTEAFF	TGTGCCAGCAGCTTAGATCGAAACAGGCGCTACACTGAAGCTTTCTTT	NA	16	NA	TRBV11-2	TRBJ1-1
CASSTGQAYSGNTIYF	TGTGCCAGCAGCACGGGACAGGCCTACTCTGGAAACACCATATATTTT	NA	16	TRBD1	TRBV7-9	TRBJ1-3
CASSLETGTVSGNTIYF	TGCGCCAGCAGCTTGGAAACCGGGACAGTCTCTGGAAACACCATATATTTT	NA	17	TRBD1	TRBV5-1	TRBJ1-3
CASSSYSLVSPLHF	TGTGCCAGCAGTAGCTATTCATTAGTATCACCCCTCCACTTT	NA	14	NA	TRBV6-5	TRBJ1-6